This is a list of T cell receptor beta chains from one sample in a study of graft-versus-host responses after intestinal transplantation. Antigen specificity for these receptors is unknown. The table came from immunoSEQ multiplex PCR; TCRdb's copy has only in-frame clones and leaves some out. Of roughly 100,000 clones in the sample, 90% to 95% were seen once. This specimen consisted of unstimulated CD8+ T cells sorted from spleen or lymph node cells, obtained before intestinal transplant. All receptors come from a human donor who received an intestinal transplant. CDR3s include the opening cysteine and the closing phenylalanine or tryptophan. The D gene is left open where the match is weak. Clone size is stated in some rows and not others, as once, few, many or a class when expanded.

d_call: -
clone_size: -
cdr3_length: 14
j_call: TRBJ2-7
v_call: TRBV6-5
cdr3_nt: TGTGCCAGCAGTTACAACCCGGGAGACTACGAGCAGTACTTC
cdr3_aa: CASSYNPGDYEQYF

d_call: -
clone_size: -
cdr3_length: 10
j_call: TRBJ2-1
v_call: TRBV2
cdr3_nt: TGTGCCAGCAAGGACCATGAGCAGTTCTTC
cdr3_aa: CASKDHEQFF

d_call: -
clone_size: -
cdr3_length: 16
j_call: TRBJ1-2
v_call: TRBV6-5
cdr3_nt: TGTGCCAGCAGTTACGCCGGGAGCTATGGTTGGGATGGCTACACCTTC
cdr3_aa: CASSYAGSYGWDGYTF

d_call: -
clone_size: -
cdr3_length: 14
j_call: TRBJ2-3
v_call: TRBV7-8
cdr3_nt: TGTGCCAGCAGCTTAGCTGGGATCCCAGATACGCAGTATTTT
cdr3_aa: CASSLAGIPDTQYF

d_call: -
clone_size: -
cdr3_length: 16
j_call: TRBJ2-7
v_call: TRBV27
cdr3_nt: TGTGCCAGCAGCCCTATCTATACCTCACCCTCCTACGAGCAGTACTTC
cdr3_aa: CASSPIYTSPSYEQYF

d_call: -
clone_size: -
cdr3_length: 14
j_call: TRBJ2-1
v_call: TRBV19
cdr3_nt: TGTGCCAGTAGTATCTCCCTCGGATACAATGAGCAGTTCTTC
cdr3_aa: CASSISLGYNEQFF

d_call: -
clone_size: -
cdr3_length: 15
j_call: TRBJ1-1
v_call: TRBV9
cdr3_nt: TGTGCCAGCAGCGGGGCCGAGGGGCGACATACTGAAGCTTTCTTT
cdr3_aa: CASSGAEGRHTEAFF

d_call: -
clone_size: few
cdr3_length: 14
j_call: TRBJ2-7
v_call: TRBV7-9
cdr3_nt: TGTGCCAGCAGCTTACAGGAGAGCTCCTACGAGCAGTACTTC
cdr3_aa: CASSLQESSYEQYF

d_call: TRBD1
clone_size: -
cdr3_length: 16
j_call: TRBJ1-1
v_call: TRBV27
cdr3_nt: TGTGCCAGCAGTCACGGGACAGGGGTAACGGGCACTGAAGCTTTCTTT
cdr3_aa: CASSHGTGVTGTEAFF

d_call: -
clone_size: -
cdr3_length: 16
j_call: TRBJ1-2
v_call: TRBV5-8
cdr3_nt: TGTGCCAGCAGCTTGGACCCCTCCGGGGTGAACTATGGCTACACCTTC
cdr3_aa: CASSLDPSGVNYGYTF

d_call: -
clone_size: -
cdr3_length: 13
j_call: TRBJ2-1
v_call: TRBV7-9
cdr3_nt: TGTGCCAGCAGCTTTCTCTGGGTGGGTGAGCAGTTCTTC
cdr3_aa: CASSFLWVGEQFF

d_call: TRBD1
clone_size: -
cdr3_length: 16
j_call: TRBJ1-5
v_call: TRBV15
cdr3_nt: TGTGCCACCAGCGACCCGGGACAGTATAGCAATCAGCCCCAGCATTTT
cdr3_aa: CATSDPGQYSNQPQHF

d_call: -
clone_size: -
cdr3_length: 12
j_call: TRBJ2-7
v_call: TRBV11-2
cdr3_nt: TGTGCCAGCAGCCCGAACTCCGTGGAGCAGTACTTC
cdr3_aa: CASSPNSVEQYF

d_call: -
clone_size: -
cdr3_length: 13
j_call: TRBJ2-7
v_call: TRBV11-2
cdr3_nt: TGTGCCAGCAGCTTAGGTGCCGCTGCCGAGCAGTACTTC
cdr3_aa: CASSLGAAAEQYF

d_call: -
clone_size: -
cdr3_length: 14
j_call: TRBJ1-2
v_call: TRBV9
cdr3_nt: TGTGCCAGCAGCGTAGGGTCAGGGTCCTATGGCTACACCTTC
cdr3_aa: CASSVGSGSYGYTF

d_call: -
clone_size: -
cdr3_length: 12
j_call: TRBJ2-5
v_call: TRBV7-3
cdr3_nt: TGTGCCAGCAGCTTGAGGGGGGAGACCCAGTACTTC
cdr3_aa: CASSLRGETQYF

d_call: TRBD1
clone_size: -
cdr3_length: 14
j_call: TRBJ2-7
v_call: TRBV15
cdr3_nt: TGTGCCACCAGCAGGGACAGGGGCTCCTACGAGCAGTACTTC
cdr3_aa: CATSRDRGSYEQYF

d_call: -
clone_size: -
cdr3_length: 14
j_call: TRBJ1-1
v_call: TRBV9
cdr3_nt: TGTGCCAGCAGCGGGACCGGTATGAACACTGAAGCTTTCTTT
cdr3_aa: CASSGTGMNTEAFF

d_call: TRBD2
clone_size: -
cdr3_length: 12
j_call: TRBJ2-7
v_call: TRBV5-4
cdr3_nt: TGTGCCAGCAGCGGGGGGGGTTACGAGCAGTACTTC
cdr3_aa: CASSGGGYEQYF

d_call: TRBD1
clone_size: -
cdr3_length: 17
j_call: TRBJ2-1
v_call: TRBV5-4
cdr3_nt: TGTGCCAGCAGCTTGGCCTTTGACAGGGGTCCCCACAATGAGCAGTTCTTC
cdr3_aa: CASSLAFDRGPHNEQFF

d_call: TRBD1
clone_size: -
cdr3_length: 15
j_call: TRBJ1-2
v_call: TRBV16
cdr3_nt: TGTGCCAGCAGCCAACGGGACAGGGGTAGCTGGGGCTACACCTTC
cdr3_aa: CASSQRDRGSWGYTF

d_call: -
clone_size: -
cdr3_length: 12
j_call: TRBJ2-3
v_call: TRBV25-1
cdr3_nt: TGTGCCAGCAGTGAACACGGAGATACGCAGTATTTT
cdr3_aa: CASSEHGDTQYF

d_call: TRBD2
clone_size: -
cdr3_length: 15
j_call: TRBJ2-5
v_call: TRBV5-1
cdr3_nt: TGCGCCAGCAGCTCCGGGACTAGCGGGGTAGAGACCCAGTACTTC
cdr3_aa: CASSSGTSGVETQYF

d_call: -
clone_size: -
cdr3_length: 15
j_call: TRBJ1-5
v_call: TRBV6-1
cdr3_nt: TGTGCCAGCAGTGATTATCGAGGGGGGTATCAGCCCCAGCATTTT
cdr3_aa: CASSDYRGGYQPQHF

d_call: -
clone_size: -
cdr3_length: 13
j_call: TRBJ1-1
v_call: TRBV7-9
cdr3_nt: TGTGCCAGCAGCTTATCAGGGAACACTGAAGCTTTCTTT
cdr3_aa: CASSLSGNTEAFF

d_call: -
clone_size: -
cdr3_length: 17
j_call: TRBJ2-1
v_call: TRBV7-6
cdr3_nt: TGTGCCAGCAGCTCCGGGGGCAGGGTTAGCTCCTACAATGAGCAGTTCTTC
cdr3_aa: CASSSGGRVSSYNEQFF

d_call: -
clone_size: once
cdr3_length: 13
j_call: TRBJ2-1
v_call: TRBV6-5
cdr3_nt: TGTGCCAGCAGTTCGGTCGTCCGGGATGAGCAGTTCTTC
cdr3_aa: CASSSVVRDEQFF

d_call: -
clone_size: -
cdr3_length: 12
j_call: TRBJ1-1
v_call: TRBV12-5
cdr3_nt: TGTGCTAGTGCACAGGGTCCACTGGGAGCTTTCTTT
cdr3_aa: CASAQGPLGAFF

d_call: -
clone_size: -
cdr3_length: 14
j_call: TRBJ1-2
v_call: TRBV9
cdr3_nt: TGTGCCAGCAGCGCTGACCAGGGATTCTATGGCTACACCTTC
cdr3_aa: CASSADQGFYGYTF

d_call: -
clone_size: -
cdr3_length: 15
j_call: TRBJ1-5
v_call: TRBV7-9
cdr3_nt: TGTGCCAGCAGCCCCTCCGGGACCTCCAATCAGCCCCAGCATTTT
cdr3_aa: CASSPSGTSNQPQHF

d_call: -
clone_size: -
cdr3_length: 12
j_call: TRBJ2-1
v_call: TRBV11-2
cdr3_nt: TGTGCCAGCAGCTTTAACTTCCATGAGCAGTTCTTC
cdr3_aa: CASSFNFHEQFF

d_call: -
clone_size: -
cdr3_length: 15
j_call: TRBJ1-5
v_call: TRBV19
cdr3_nt: TGTGCCAGTAGCCACAGGGAATATAGCAATCAGCCCCAGCATTTT
cdr3_aa: CASSHREYSNQPQHF

d_call: -
clone_size: -
cdr3_length: 15
j_call: TRBJ1-1
v_call: TRBV15
cdr3_nt: TGTGCCACCAGCATCGAGCGCAGGTCTCGAGCTGAAGCTTTCTTT
cdr3_aa: CATSIERRSRAEAFF

d_call: -
clone_size: -
cdr3_length: 12
j_call: TRBJ2-7
v_call: TRBV7-9
cdr3_nt: TGTGCCAGCAGCTCCGCTTCTGCCGAGCAGTACTTC
cdr3_aa: CASSSASAEQYF

d_call: TRBD1
clone_size: -
cdr3_length: 15
j_call: TRBJ1-5
v_call: TRBV27
cdr3_nt: TGTGCCAGCAGTTCGACAGGGGGCCCGAATCAGCCCCAGCATTTT
cdr3_aa: CASSSTGGPNQPQHF

d_call: -
clone_size: -
cdr3_length: 13
j_call: TRBJ1-5
v_call: TRBV27
cdr3_nt: TGTGCCAGCAGTATAGACAGCCGCAAACCCCAGCATTTT
cdr3_aa: CASSIDSRKPQHF

d_call: -
clone_size: -
cdr3_length: 14
j_call: TRBJ2-1
v_call: TRBV14
cdr3_nt: TGTGCCAGCAGCCTAGCCCCGCGCGGCAATGAGCAGTTCTTC
cdr3_aa: CASSLAPRGNEQFF

d_call: -
clone_size: -
cdr3_length: 14
j_call: TRBJ2-1
v_call: TRBV10-3
cdr3_nt: TGTGCCATCAGGCCCAGCGGGTTCTACAATGAGCAGTTCTTC
cdr3_aa: CAIRPSGFYNEQFF

d_call: -
clone_size: once
cdr3_length: 13
j_call: TRBJ2-2
v_call: TRBV7-9
cdr3_nt: TGTGCCAGCAGCTTCCAGCCCACCGGGGAGCTGTTTTTT
cdr3_aa: CASSFQPTGELFF

d_call: TRBD1
clone_size: -
cdr3_length: 16
j_call: TRBJ1-5
v_call: TRBV4-1
cdr3_nt: TGCGCCAGCAGCCAAGAAAGGACAGGGCCAAATCAGCCCCAGCATTTT
cdr3_aa: CASSQERTGPNQPQHF

d_call: -
clone_size: -
cdr3_length: 14
j_call: TRBJ1-4
v_call: TRBV4-1
cdr3_nt: TGCGCCAGCAGCCAATCAGCCCTCCATGAAAAACTGTTTTTT
cdr3_aa: CASSQSALHEKLFF

d_call: -
clone_size: -
cdr3_length: 15
j_call: TRBJ1-2
v_call: TRBV7-8
cdr3_nt: TGTGCCAGCAGCTTAGCGCTGGCCTCGGGGTATGGCTACACCTTC
cdr3_aa: CASSLALASGYGYTF

d_call: -
clone_size: -
cdr3_length: 15
j_call: TRBJ1-3
v_call: TRBV5-1
cdr3_nt: TGCGCCAGCAGTTTGACATCCTCCTCTGGAAACACCATATATTTT
cdr3_aa: CASSLTSSSGNTIYF

d_call: -
clone_size: -
cdr3_length: 15
j_call: TRBJ2-3
v_call: TRBV30
cdr3_nt: TGTGCCTGGAGTGTAGGCGGCAGGGGAACAGATACGCAGTATTTT
cdr3_aa: CAWSVGGRGTDTQYF

d_call: -
clone_size: -
cdr3_length: 18
j_call: TRBJ1-1
v_call: TRBV4-2
cdr3_nt: TGTGCCAGCAGCCTACCACCCCGGGAGAGGGGCCTGAACACTGAAGCTTTCTTT
cdr3_aa: CASSLPPRERGLNTEAFF

d_call: -
clone_size: -
cdr3_length: 13
j_call: TRBJ1-2
v_call: TRBV5-6
cdr3_nt: TGTGCCAGCAGGGTTAAACACAACTATGGCTACACCTTC
cdr3_aa: CASRVKHNYGYTF

d_call: -
clone_size: -
cdr3_length: 15
j_call: TRBJ2-3
v_call: TRBV5-1
cdr3_nt: TGCGCCAGCAGCCGGGCCCCCGGTCGCGCAGATACGCAGTATTTT
cdr3_aa: CASSRAPGRADTQYF

d_call: TRBD2
clone_size: once
cdr3_length: 15
j_call: TRBJ2-3
v_call: TRBV7-9
cdr3_nt: TGTGCCAGCAGCTTAGCGTGGGGGGGAGCAGATACGCAGTATTTT
cdr3_aa: CASSLAWGGADTQYF

d_call: -
clone_size: -
cdr3_length: 13
j_call: TRBJ1-1
v_call: TRBV14
cdr3_nt: TGTGCCAGCAGCCCCAGGCGGGGCAGTAAAGCTTTCTTT
cdr3_aa: CASSPRRGSKAFF

d_call: -
clone_size: -
cdr3_length: 18
j_call: TRBJ2-6
v_call: TRBV10-1
cdr3_nt: TGCGCCAGCAGTGAGTGGAGGGAGCCACGCTCTGGGGCCAACGTCCTGACTTTC
cdr3_aa: CASSEWREPRSGANVLTF

d_call: -
clone_size: once
cdr3_length: 14
j_call: TRBJ2-7
v_call: TRBV13
cdr3_nt: TGTGCCAGCAGCTTAGTGGACAGCTCCTACGAGCAGTACTTC
cdr3_aa: CASSLVDSSYEQYF

d_call: -
clone_size: once
cdr3_length: 16
j_call: TRBJ1-6
v_call: TRBV6-1
cdr3_nt: TGTGCCAGCAGTGAACCCCACAGCTCCTATAATTCACCCCTCCACTTT
cdr3_aa: CASSEPHSSYNSPLHF

d_call: TRBD2
clone_size: once
cdr3_length: 20
j_call: TRBJ2-7
v_call: TRBV10-3
cdr3_nt: TGTGCCATCAGTGGACCCCAAGCAGAAAAACTAGCGGGAATCACCTACGAGCAGTACTTC
cdr3_aa: CAISGPQAEKLAGITYEQYF